These 2 T cell receptor beta chains share one sample of origin, sequenced in a study of blood T cells in healthy people across ages. Through a sample-barcoded 5' primer and a J-beta primer mix, a second PCR was run for roughly 6 to 12 cycles. In TCRdb, the 5' RACE reads were re-called with MiXCR into one record per CDR3 protein. The table records roughly 1 million distinct CDR3 sequences, approximately 25% of them present only once. These same data were also listed under a study on T cells of mothers and their children.

Source material: blood. The receptors were gathered from a girl aged 2 to 10 in good health.

This chain links TRBV6-5 with TRBJ2-7; no clear D. The germline V gene encodes CDR1 MNHEY and CDR2 SVGAGI. CDR3 size: 15 residues. Trimming shortened V by 2 bases and J by 2 bases, and 13 bases separated the two germline ends. CDR3 DNA sequence: TGTGCCAGCAGTTACAAGGACGGCTCTGCCTACGAGCAGTACTTC. Translating it yields CASSYKDGSAYEQYF.

V gene TRBV27 combines with J gene TRBJ2-4, with a possible D match to TRBD2 (5 bases). The germline V gene has CDR1 MNHEY and CDR2 SMNVEV (reference sequence). Trimming stripped 10 bases from V and 6 bases from J, with 13 bases between. The CDR3 covers 12 residues. Here the CDR3 reads CATRDLINIQYF. The CDR3 bases are TGTGCCACCCGGGATCTGATAAACATTCAGTACTTC.